This T cell receptor beta chain was obtained from a study of cytomegalovirus exposure and HLA in healthy donors. Study-wide results and limits: The tendency of first-cohort TCR clusters to co-occur in the approximately 110 validation repertoires was identified by a subsequent analysis. About 150 TCR beta chains were listed as cytomegalovirus-associated.

Turning to this clone: Its antigen is unknown.

This CDR3 has 16 amino acids. The germline CDR1 and CDR2 sequences are SGHVS and FQNEAQ. V shed 5 bases and J 3 bases; nucleotides not matched to a gene: 7. Clones were sequenced by immunoSEQ multiplex PCR, and TCRdb holds only the in-frame ones, with some missing. Of about 160,000 clones listed, roughly 83% are singletons. The clonotype was recovered from a man aged 30 to 45 in good health and CMV-seropositive. The genes are TRBV7-8 and TRBJ1-6; TRBD1 aligns across 7 bases. Sequencing was performed on PBMCs. The CDR3, as DNA: TGTGCCAGCAGCCTAGTGACAGGGCTCTATAATTCACCCCTCCACTTT. Residues: CASSLVTGLYNSPLHF.